This T cell receptor beta chain was documented in a study of metastatic and nonmetastatic thyroid tumors. Study-wide context: Comparison of repertoires was carried out across blood and tumor or nodule tissue from malignant and benign thyroid patients.

With respect to this clone: The target antigen is unknown.

Authors' methods: CDR3 differences across clinicopathological groups were used to build a distant-metastasis classifier for papillary thyroid cancer. TCRdb reprocessed the PCR reads using MiXCR. Clone size and V and J calls follow TCRdb, not the original study. The sample consists of about 36,000 clones, around 21% of them appearing once. This CDR3 comprises 13 residues. The V gene end was trimmed by 4 bases and the J gene end by 7 bases; junction bases not matched to a gene: 6. CDR1 and CDR2 from the germline V gene are MGHRA and YSYEKL. General study points: Malignant tumors reportedly showed significantly higher TCR beta diversity than benign nodules in both blood and tumor.

There were no patients who had received any treatment before thyroid surgery. The source material was blood. The J gene is TRBJ1-2, the V gene TRBV4-1; 7 bases align to TRBD1. The clonotype originates from a female donor with papillary thyroid cancer or a benign thyroid nodule (not recorded which). Some clones in this sample may be carry-over from other donors' samples. CDR3 bases: TGCGCCAGCAGCCTACAGGACAGGCCTGGCTACACCTTC. Translated: CASSLQDRPGYTF.